The entry that follows covers one TCR beta chain sequence. Which antigen it targets is not known. No base-level quality is on record; no much larger clone is a single base apart. The sample's treatment or condition label, in plain terms: approximately 18 received Ad26.COV2.S at low or high dose, single or two shots; several received placebo; per-sample allocation not given. For vaccine and placebo recipients, repertoires were sequenced using samples collected on day 63 after the first injection. Between 29 July and 7 August 2020, Cohort 1b enrolled some 25 adults aged 18-55 years at one site in Boston, USA. As a vaccine, Ad26.COV2.S was a replication-incompetent adenovirus type 26 vector that expressed a prefusion-stabilized SARS-CoV-2 spike protein derived from the original Wuhan strain. TCRbeta CDR3 regions were sequenced with the immunoSEQ Assay. After extraction, genomic DNA underwent amplification by bias-controlled multiplex PCR, followed by high-throughput sequencing. In the paper's pipeline: To quantify the absolute abundance of each unique TCRbeta CDR3 region, sequences were collapsed and filtered. Usable DNA was measured by amplifying reference genes present in all nucleated cells, and TCRbeta template counts were normalized to that usable DNA to estimate T cell fraction. Repertoire TCRs were annotated as SARS-CoV-2-specific when V gene, CDR3 amino acid sequence and J gene were exactly matched to a known reactive TCR set. The reference SARS-CoV-2 TCR set came from MIRA and was filtered for enrichment in COVID-19-positive ImmuneCODE repertoires, removing public or cross-reactive TCRs. Using the MIRA antigens, annotated TCRs were further analysed by specific ORF or by position within an ORF. Depth was the summed frequency of annotated unique rearrangements, while breadth was defined as annotated unique rearrangements over total unique productive rearrangements. Group comparisons of TCR breadth used two-sided Wilcoxon rank-sum tests. Not all clones reach the TCRdb copy of this immuneACCESS table, which keeps in-frame sequences only. Checked studies attribute under half of the gap to unresolved V genes and leave the rest unexplained. The V and J calls and clone size were taken over from that table, and D and trimming were inferred from the DNA. A total of hundreds of thousands of clones appear in this sample, around 90% of them only once. The ten biggest clones cover about 1.5% of the sample.

This entry belongs to a study of Ad26.COV2.S vaccination and SARS-CoV-2 variants (dated by TCRdb to about 2021). With regard to the full study: Donors in the vaccine arm were drawn from COV1001, a phase I-IIa trial of Ad26.COV2.S in healthy adults that was multicentre, randomized, double-blind and placebo-controlled. Ad26.COV2.S was given intramuscularly at 5x10^10 or 1x10^11 viral particles, as a single shot or as two shots 56 days apart. TCRbeta repertoire sequencing was used to assess the specificity and breadth of SARS-CoV-2-reactive T cell receptors after Ad26.COV2.S vaccination. A total of 32 samples were included in the TCR-sequenced set, comprising some 20 Ad26.COV2.S vaccine recipients, 5 placebo recipients and 8 SARS-CoV-2 convalescent individuals. Trial participants were randomized into five groups of five, in which low-dose or high-dose Ad26.COV2.S was given once or twice, or placebo was given on both occasions. Investigators did not know the trial group allocation while performing experiments and assessing outcomes.

Results and caveats for the whole study, not just this receptor: Non-spike TCR breadth was comparable between vaccine and placebo recipients, consistent with the vaccine containing only spike. The study was not powered to compare responses between vaccine doses or regimens. It was noted by the authors that total T cell responses may have been underestimated by the TCR breadth and depth analyses. After vaccination, spike-specific CD8+ and CD4+ T cell responses were reported to show substantial breadth. Spike-specific TCR breadth was higher in Ad26.COV2.S recipients than in placebo recipients (P = 0.0014).

The CDR3 contains 15 residues, cysteine and phenylalanine counted. CDR3 DNA is the only sequence kept; it has 45 bases, read in frame from the first base. Trimming accounts for 2 bases at V and 3 bases at J, while the number of junction bases matched to no gene is 3. CDR1 and CDR2 (LGHDT, YNNKEL) derive from the germline V gene (reference sequence). The sample here was peripheral blood, taken in a trial of Ad26.COV2.S vaccine versus placebo. The chain uses TRBV3-1 (or the pseudogene TRBV3-2) and TRBJ2-3; a stretch of 9 junction bases matches TRBD2. This clonotype originated in a person between 18 and 60 years old who received the Ad26.COV2.S COVID-19 vaccine or a placebo. The CDR3 corresponds to CASSQLAGGTDTQYF. The nucleotide sequence is given as TGTGCCAGCAGCCAACTGGCGGGAGGGACAGATACGCAGTATTTT.